This T cell receptor (beta chain) was sequenced for a study of shared clonotypes between healthy human individuals. Study results and limitations: Sequencing depth was expected to influence donor clonotype sharing.

This CDR3 spans 13 amino acids. J lost 6 bases, V lost 5 bases, and 7 bases had no gene match. The V gene's germline CDR1 is SGHVS and CDR2 FQNEAQ. Assay execution took place at the deep level. Unsorted PBMC DNA sequencing spanned ten immunoSEQ deep assay plates. Using immunoSEQ multiplex PCR, the repertoire was profiled, and TCRdb retains in-frame clones only, with some absent. The sample lists about 600,000 clones, around 80% seen once, with about 12% in the top ten. This clone has a handful of counts. Its specificity is unknown. The source is a woman in her 40s in good health. Some clones in this sample may be carry-over from other donors' samples. The sequenced sample was PBMCs. The chain joins TRBV7-8 to TRBJ2-7; TRBD1 agrees at 7 bases. This CDR3 is CASSQRQGREQYF. The CDR3 DNA sequence: TGTGCCAGCAGCCAACGACAGGGCCGCGAGCAGTACTTC.